The T cell receptor (beta chain) described here comes from a study of blood T cell repertoires in COVID-19. This CDR3 comprises 16 residues. CDR1 is SEHNR and CDR2 is FQNEAQ in the germline V gene (reference sequence). The V gene lost 4 bases and the J gene lost 0 bases, with 13 bases spanning the gap. As originally analysed: Estimates of nucleated cell counts were drawn from the amplification of reference gene primers. Some clones are missing from TCRdb's copy, which holds only in-frame ones; the method was immunoSEQ multiplex PCR. From that table come the V and J calls and clone size; the DNA was used to work out D and trimming. The table records hundreds of thousands of clones, more than 70% of them present only once.

Input material: peripheral blood. V and J are TRBV7-9 and TRBJ2-1; D remains ambiguous. The origin of this receptor is a woman aged 25-40 years with COVID-19, enrolled during active disease. The CDR3 region has the DNA TGTGCCAGCAGCTCCAACTACCTGAGCTCCTACAATGAGCAGTTCTTC. Amino acid sequence: CASSSNYLSSYNEQFF.